This T cell receptor (beta chain) was documented in a study of T cells in Graves' hyperthyroidism and ophthalmopathy (dated by TCRdb to about 2019). About the full investigation: Peripheral blood was sampled at the time of initial diagnosis, prior to any treatment. To identify distinguishing TCR V-J signatures, a discovery cohort of about 100 patients was used, comprising 43 with Graves' ophthalmopathy and roughly 60 with stable Graves' hyperthyroidism. Prospective prediction of ophthalmopathy was tested in an independent validation cohort of about 19 hyperthyroidism patients and 17 patients who later progressed to ophthalmopathy. For training and testing, the approximately 97 patients in the discovery cohort were randomly divided in a 7:3 ratio. The study also compared thyroid tissue and blood T-cell repertoires from five or six Graves' hyperthyroidism patients. After sampling, hyperthyroidism patients received methimazole starting at 30 mg daily, and ophthalmopathy patients received high-dose intravenous methylprednisolone. The paper describes TCR Vbeta CDR3 sequencing of 135 peripheral blood samples, made up of roughly 45 ophthalmopathy patients, approximately 73 hyperthyroidism patients and 17 progressor patients. What the study reported, not specific to this receptor: In validation, the model predicted progression to ophthalmopathy with 55% to 71% sensitivity and around 72% specificity, a median of approximately 6.5 months before onset. Sample size was not statistically predetermined, and blinding of investigators to group allocation was not performed. Blood samples also contained most of the expanded thyroid clonotypes (frequency above 0.001), which suggests that blood repertoires may reflect thyroid immune responses. A model built on a 13 V-J signature distinguished ophthalmopathy from stable hyperthyroidism, reaching around 90% sensitivity and 81.08% specificity in cross-validation and 80%/75% in testing.

Stable Graves' hyperthyroidism was defined as the absence of progression to ophthalmopathy over 18 months of follow-up. Hyperthyroidism patients were newly diagnosed, with disease duration under 2 months, and aged 18 to 65 years. Patients with uncontrolled infections, other autoimmune diseases, pregnancy or lactation were excluded. Diagnoses were based on clinical symptoms, serum thyroxine and TRAb, thyroid ultrasound and orbital computed tomography. Ficoll-Paque density gradient centrifugation was used to isolate PBMCs from about 10 ml of fresh peripheral blood. Trizol reagent was used to extract total RNA, and RNA quality was then checked on an Agilent 2100 Bioanalyzer. The TCR beta CDR3 regions were amplified from the RNA transcripts. The TCR CDR3 was subjected to a first round of RT-PCR using the HTBI primer set and the Qiagen OneStep RT-PCR kit. Libraries were constructed in a second round of multiplex PCR, after which size selection and purification were carried out. Paired-end sequencing of the libraries was performed with 100 bp reads on an Illumina HiSeq2000. In the source study's methods: SOAPnuke was used to process the raw data, throwing out any read that contained adapters or uncalled bases, had a mean Phred below 15, or lacked an exact constant-primer or identifier match. COPE v1.2.5 was used to merge high-quality paired reads, and clonotypes were defined as unique nucleotide sequences. MiTCR v1.1 was used to align the clonotypes against IMGT TRBV, TRBD and TRBJ reference segments. Analysis was restricted to V-J combinations with a frequency above 0.0001, which covered approximately 99% of repertoires. The TCS score was defined as the ratio of F50 (clonal expansion) to E x V (chaos), calculated using BLOSUM62-based TCRdist between CDR3 peptides within each V-J. Welch's t-statistics and random forest reduced fewer than 550 V-J features to 10 to 15, which were used in a naive Bayes classifier (R e1071). The Morisita-Horn index was used to measure how similar the thyroid and blood repertoires were. TCRdb handled the public reads itself, with Q25 trimming in fastp and clone calling in MiXCR, and kept productive beta chains. Rows are combined by CDR3 protein, so each entry shows the most common genes and DNA. None of the V and J calls come from the authors' own analysis; TCRdb made them. Present in this sample are over 700,000 distinct CDR3 sequences, 35% of which were seen just once. The top ten constitute about a third of the sample.

As regards this clonotype: Which antigen it targets is not known. One end of the junction varies from germline; a read error may be responsible.

Sample: blood. This receptor was identified in a middle-aged woman with Graves' hyperthyroidism.

The nucleotide sequence reads TGCGCCAGCAGCCGCGACAGGGGGCCGATATCTGGGGCCAACGTCCTGACTTTC. Its translation is CASSRDRGPISGANVLTF. The sequence joins TRBV7-9 to TRBJ2-6, with 10 bases aligning to TRBD1. From cysteine to phenylalanine, the CDR3 is 18 amino acids long. Of the read, only the CDR3 DNA is kept; its 54 bases are in frame from base 1. In the germline V gene (reference sequence), CDR1 corresponds to SEHNR and CDR2 to FQNEAQ.